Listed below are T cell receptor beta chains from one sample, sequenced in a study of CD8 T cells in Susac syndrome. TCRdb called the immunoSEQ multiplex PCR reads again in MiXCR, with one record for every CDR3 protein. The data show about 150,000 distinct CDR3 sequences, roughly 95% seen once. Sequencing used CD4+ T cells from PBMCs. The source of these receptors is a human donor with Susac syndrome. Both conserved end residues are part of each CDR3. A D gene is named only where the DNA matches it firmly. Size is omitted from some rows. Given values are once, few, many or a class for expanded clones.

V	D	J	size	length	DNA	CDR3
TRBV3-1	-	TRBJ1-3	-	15	TGTGCCAGCCGTCATGAGGGCCGCAATGGAAACACCATATATTTT	CASRHEGRNGNTIYF
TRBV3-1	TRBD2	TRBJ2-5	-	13	TGTGCCAGCAGCCAAGATAGCGGGAAGACCCAGTACTTC	CASSQDSGKTQYF
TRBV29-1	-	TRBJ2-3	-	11	TGCAGCGTTCAGAACACAGATACGCAGTATTTT	CSVQNTDTQYF
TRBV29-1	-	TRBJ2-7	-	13	TGCAGCGCTCAAGGCCAGGGACCCTACGAGCAGTACTTC	CSAQGQGPYEQYF
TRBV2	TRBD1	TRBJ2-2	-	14	TGTGCCAGCAGTCTGACAGGGGCGACCGGGGAGCTGTTTTTT	CASSLTGATGELFF
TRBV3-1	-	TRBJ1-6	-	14	TGTGCCAGCAGCCGCTCAGACAGGAATTCACCCCTCCACTTT	CASSRSDRNSPLHF
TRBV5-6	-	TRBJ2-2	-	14	TGTGCCAGCAGCTTGGACAGACACACCGGGGAGCTGTTTTTT	CASSLDRHTGELFF
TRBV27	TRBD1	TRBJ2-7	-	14	TGTGCCAGCAGTTCTTGGGGACAGCCCTACGAGCAGTACTTC	CASSSWGQPYEQYF
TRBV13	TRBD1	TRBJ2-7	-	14	TGTGCCAGCAGCATCCGGACAGGTGACTACGAGCAGTACTTC	CASSIRTGDYEQYF
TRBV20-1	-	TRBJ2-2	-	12	TGCAGTGCTAGCACCGACACCGGGGAGCTGTTTTTT	CSASTDTGELFF
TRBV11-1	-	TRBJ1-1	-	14	TGTGCCAGCAGCCCCGAGACAAGTTCGGTTGAAGCTTTCTTT	CASSPETSSVEAFF
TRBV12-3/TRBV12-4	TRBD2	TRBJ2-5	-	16	TGTGCCAGCAGTCCCAAGGGACTAAGCCACCAAGAGACCCAGTACTTC	CASSPKGLSHQETQYF
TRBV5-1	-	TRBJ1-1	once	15	TGCGCCAGCAGCTTGACTTCGAGGACGAACACTGAAGCTTTCTTT	CASSLTSRTNTEAFF